A selection of T cell receptor beta chains follows, all from one sample in a study of shared clonotypes between healthy human individuals. Sequencing was performed with immunoSEQ multiplex PCR; in TCRdb, only in-frame clones are kept and a portion is missing. The table includes around 2,000,000 clones, roughly 91% detected once. Sequenced material: naive CD8+ T cells from PBMCs. Receptors originate from a man aged 18 to 29 in good health. Some clones in this sample may be carry-over from other donors' samples. Both conserved end residues are part of each CDR3. Each record gives: clone size, V gene, CDR3 protein. Some rows mark clone size as missing; the rest say once, few, many or name a class of expanded clone.

>.|TRBV6-1
CASIYRGSYEQYF
>.|TRBV28
CASSLRTSGSYNEQFF
>.|TRBV6-5
CASSYSRGGLNTEAFF
>.|TRBV28
CASRTDTGELFF
>.|TRBV6-5
CASSSQNPYEQYF
>.|TRBV9
CASSPGVTYEQYF
>.|TRBV7-9
CASSQYRGLMEDTIYF
>few|TRBV14
CASSQFNEQFF
>.|TRBV28
CASSDRDSNQPQHF
>once|TRBV7-9
CASSPGGKNIQYF
>.|TRBV27
CASSPAVGNYGYTF
>.|TRBV7-8
CASSYSSGNEQYF
>.|TRBV11-3
CASSFARGYTDTQYF
>.|TRBV7-9
CAIHQGNEQFF
>.|TRBV6-1
CASSEDPRTGNNYGYTF
>few|TRBV9
CASSVGADTGELFF
>.|TRBV7-9
CASSLESAGGTYEQYF
>.|TRBV27
CASSLGPGAGVQETQYF
>.|TRBV4-1
CASSQDRGQGAYEQYF
>.|TRBV11-2
CASSLDMLAPREQFF